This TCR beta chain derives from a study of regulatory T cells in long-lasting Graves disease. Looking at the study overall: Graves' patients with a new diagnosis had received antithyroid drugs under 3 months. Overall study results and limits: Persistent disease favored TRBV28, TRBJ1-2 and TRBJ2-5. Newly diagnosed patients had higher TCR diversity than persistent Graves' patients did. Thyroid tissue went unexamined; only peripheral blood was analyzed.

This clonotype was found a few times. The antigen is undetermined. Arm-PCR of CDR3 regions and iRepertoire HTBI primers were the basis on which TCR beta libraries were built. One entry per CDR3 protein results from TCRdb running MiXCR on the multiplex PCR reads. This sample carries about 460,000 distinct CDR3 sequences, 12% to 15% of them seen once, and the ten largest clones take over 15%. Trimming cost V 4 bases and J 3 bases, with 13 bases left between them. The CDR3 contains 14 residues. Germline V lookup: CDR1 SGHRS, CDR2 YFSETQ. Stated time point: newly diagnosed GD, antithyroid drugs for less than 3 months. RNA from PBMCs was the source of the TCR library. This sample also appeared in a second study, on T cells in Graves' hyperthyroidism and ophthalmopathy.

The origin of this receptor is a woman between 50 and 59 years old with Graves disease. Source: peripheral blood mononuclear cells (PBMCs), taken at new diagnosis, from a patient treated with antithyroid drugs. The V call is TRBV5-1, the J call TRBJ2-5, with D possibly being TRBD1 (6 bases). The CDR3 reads CASSQLNREETQYF. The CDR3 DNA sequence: TGCGCCAGCAGCCAATTGAACAGGGAAGAGACCCAGTACTTC.